The source of this T cell receptor (beta chain) is a study of cytomegalovirus exposure and HLA in healthy donors. PCR involved 60 Vbeta and 13 Jbeta primers. Only in-frame clones appear in the TCRdb table, and some are missing; sequencing was by immunoSEQ multiplex PCR. The table records around 150,000 clones, 80% to 85% of them present only once. Germline CDR1 MNHEY, CDR2 SVGAGI. This CDR3 comprises 13 residues. Between the trimmed V and J ends, which lost 6 bases and 2 bases, there was a span of 8 bases. This clone was found a few times. The rearrangement links TRBV6-5 to TRBJ1-5; no firm D call. Sample: PBMCs. This clonotype was obtained from a woman younger than 35 in good health and CMV-seronegative. Written as DNA, the CDR3 is TGTGCCAGCAGAAGGGAGGGCAATCAGCCCCAGCATTTT. It specifies CASRREGNQPQHF.